These T cell receptor beta chains were read from a single sample in a study of blood T cells in healthy people across ages. In TCRdb, the 5' RACE reads were re-called with MiXCR into one record per CDR3 protein. The sample yields roughly 2 million distinct CDR3 sequences, less than 50% seen once. Sequenced: blood. Every receptor here comes from a woman between 40 and 55 years old in good health. Each CDR3 is given with its conserved first and last residue. Fields, in order: J gene, clone size, D gene, V gene, CDR3 DNA, CDR3 protein. A D gene is named only where the DNA matches it firmly. Clone size is given for some rows only: seen once, a few or many times, or a class if the clone is expanded.

TRBJ2-4	few	NA	TRBV2	TGTGCCAGCATGAGAGAAGGGGACATTCAGTACTTC	CASMREGDIQYF
TRBJ2-7	few	NA	TRBV20-1	TGCAGTGGCTCGGACAGCTCCTACGAGCAGTACTTC	CSGSDSSYEQYF
TRBJ1-6	few	TRBD1	TRBV28	TGTGCCACCCCAGGGGGGGGCACGGGGAATTCACCCCTCCACTTT	CATPGGGTGNSPLHF
TRBJ2-3	NA	NA	TRBV29-1	TGCAGCACTAGGGGGGGGAGTACAGATACGCAGTATTTT	CSTRGGSTDTQYF
TRBJ2-6	NA	NA	TRBV21-1	TGTGCCAGCAGCAAAGAACCCAGGCTCTCTGGGGCCAACGTCCTGACTTTC	CASSKEPRLSGANVLTF
TRBJ2-3	NA	TRBD2	TRBV7-2	TGTGCCAGCAGCGCTCCGACTAGCGGGGCGGATACGCAGTATTTT	CASSAPTSGADTQYF
TRBJ1-6	NA	TRBD1	TRBV7-9	TGTGCCAGCAGCTTTTGGACAGGGGATAATTCACCCCTCCACTTT	CASSFWTGDNSPLHF
TRBJ1-2	few	NA	TRBV20-1	TGCAGTGCTTTGTCCGGGACGGAGATTGGCTACACCTTC	CSALSGTEIGYTF
TRBJ1-1	NA	NA	TRBV19	TGTGCCACTAGGCCCTACGGAGGGAACACTGAAGCTTTCTTT	CATRPYGGNTEAFF
TRBJ2-5	few	NA	TRBV20-1	TGCAGTGCTAGAGGTGGCGAGCGTTTCCAAGAGACCCAGTACTTC	CSARGGERFQETQYF
TRBJ2-7	few	NA	TRBV12-3/TRBV12-4	TGTGCCAGCAGCCAGGGGGGCACTGGAGGGTGGGCCCAGTACTTC	CASSQGGTGGWAQYF
TRBJ2-1	NA	NA	TRBV19	TGTGCCAGTAGTACGGACAGCAGCAATGAGCAGTTCTTC	CASSTDSSNEQFF
TRBJ2-2	NA	NA	TRBV29-1	TGCAGCGTTGTAATTCGGCTAGACGCCGGGGAGCTGTTTTTT	CSVVIRLDAGELFF
TRBJ2-5	few	NA	TRBV7-9	TGTGCCAGCAGCTTCGGACTCACACTGGGGGAGCAGTACTTC	CASSFGLTLGEQYF
TRBJ2-1	NA	NA	TRBV11-2	TGTGCCAGCAGTGGCACTGGGGGACGGGCTTTCGGAAATGAGCAGTTCTTC	CASSGTGGRAFGNEQFF
TRBJ2-7	NA	NA	TRBV27	TGTACCAGCAGTCCAGGGAGCTCCTACGAGCAGTACTTC	CTSSPGSSYEQYF
TRBJ1-1	NA	NA	TRBV10-2	TGCGCCAGCAGTGAGTCTCCCGGGTTGAACACTGAAGCTTTCTTT	CASSESPGLNTEAFF
TRBJ2-5	NA	TRBD2	TRBV28	TGTGCCAGCAGTTTGTTAAGCGGGGCCTTGGGACAAGAGACCCAGTACTTC	CASSLLSGALGQETQYF
TRBJ1-2	NA	NA	TRBV9	TGTGCCAGCAGCGTAGCCCTGGGTGGGAGACTAAATGGCTACACCTTC	CASSVALGGRLNGYTF
TRBJ2-4	NA	TRBD2	TRBV28	TGTGCCAGCAGTGGGGAGGGAAGACCTCTAGCCAAAAACATTCAGTACTTC	CASSGEGRPLAKNIQYF
TRBJ2-6	few	NA	TRBV29-1	TGCAGCGTTGATTCAGCAGGCGTCTCTGGGGCCAACGTCCTGACTTTC	CSVDSAGVSGANVLTF
TRBJ1-5	many	NA	TRBV7-9	TGTGCCAGCAGTTTGTTGGGAAGCAATCAGCCCCAGCATTTT	CASSLLGSNQPQHF
TRBJ1-2	NA	TRBD1	TRBV7-2	TGTGCCAGCAGCTTAGGCGGGTCGCAGGGGGCCTATGGCTACACCTTC	CASSLGGSQGAYGYTF
TRBJ2-5	few	NA	TRBV27	TGTGCCAGCAGTTCGAATTTGGGTCAAGAGACCCAGTACTTC	CASSSNLGQETQYF
TRBJ2-6	NA	NA	TRBV7-2	TGTGCCAGCAGCTTCCTAACCGTAAGCTCTGGGGCCAACGTCCTGACTTTC	CASSFLTVSSGANVLTF
TRBJ2-6	NA	TRBD1	TRBV11-2	TGTGCCAGCAGCTTAGAGCAGGGGGCGATTTCACCCGGGGCCAACGTCCTGACTTTC	CASSLEQGAISPGANVLTF
TRBJ2-5	NA	NA	TRBV27	TGTGCCAGCAGTCCCGGGACACACTACCAAGAGACCCAGTACTTC	CASSPGTHYQETQYF
TRBJ1-2	few	TRBD1	TRBV4-3	TGCGCCAGCAGCCAAGATCATGGACAGGTCTATCAAGCGGGCTACACCTTC	CASSQDHGQVYQAGYTF
TRBJ2-3	NA	TRBD2	TRBV9	TGTGCCAGCAGGGGGACTAGCGGCCACACAGATACGCAGTATTTT	CASRGTSGHTDTQYF
TRBJ2-3	NA	TRBD2	TRBV9	TGTGCCAGCAGCGTAGCGACGGGGGGGACGAGGGGAGATACGCAGTATTTT	CASSVATGGTRGDTQYF
TRBJ2-1	NA	NA	TRBV5-1	TGCGCCAGCAGCCCGGTAGCTAGCTCCTACAATGAGCAGTTCTTC	CASSPVASSYNEQFF
TRBJ2-1	few	NA	TRBV6-2/TRBV6-3	TGTGCCAGCAGTTACTTAGGGGTCGTTCCCTACAATGAGCAGTTCTTC	CASSYLGVVPYNEQFF
TRBJ2-1	NA	TRBD2	TRBV5-6	TGTGCCAGCAGCTTGGCCCTCGGACTAGAGTCTGGTGAGCAGTTCTTC	CASSLALGLESGEQFF
TRBJ1-5	NA	NA	TRBV6-1	TGTGCCAGCAGTGTTGTCAGTGGGGATGCCCAGCATTTT	CASSVVSGDAQHF
TRBJ2-3	NA	TRBD1	TRBV6-1	TGTGCCAGCAGTGATATAACCGGGACAGAGACTAGCACAGATACGCAGTATTTT	CASSDITGTETSTDTQYF
TRBJ1-2	few	TRBD1	TRBV5-1	TGCGCCAGCAGCTCCACGACAGGGGACCATGGCTACACCTTC	CASSSTTGDHGYTF
TRBJ2-5	few	NA	TRBV6-5	TGTGCCAGCGGGGGCAGGACCCAGTACTTC	CASGGRTQYF
TRBJ2-6	few	NA	TRBV4-2	TGTGCCAGCAGCCAAGAGGGCCTCTCTGGGGCCAACGTCCTGACTTTC	CASSQEGLSGANVLTF
TRBJ2-1	NA	TRBD1	TRBV28	TGTGCCAGCAGATCTGGGGACAGGGACAATGAGCAGTTCTTC	CASRSGDRDNEQFF
TRBJ2-3	NA	NA	TRBV7-2	TGTGCCAGCAGCCAGACAGACACAGATACGCAGTATTTT	CASSQTDTDTQYF
TRBJ1-2	NA	NA	TRBV7-9	TGTGCCAGCAGCTCTGGGGTACGCTATGGCTACACCTTC	CASSSGVRYGYTF
TRBJ1-1	NA	TRBD1	TRBV6-2/TRBV6-3	TGTGCCAGCATTGGAACAGGGGGCCTGAACACTGAAGCTTTCTTT	CASIGTGGLNTEAFF
TRBJ1-2	NA	NA	TRBV5-5	TGTGCCAGCACCCCACAGGTCTCCTATAACTATGGCTACACCTTC	CASTPQVSYNYGYTF
TRBJ2-1	NA	NA	TRBV18	TGTGCCAGCTCACCAGGGATGATGACCTCCTACAATGAGCAGTTCTTC	CASSPGMMTSYNEQFF
TRBJ2-5	NA	NA	TRBV7-2	TGTGCCAGCAGCAATAGCGCAAGGACATGGGAGACCCAGTACTTC	CASSNSARTWETQYF
TRBJ2-7	few	TRBD2	TRBV27	TGTGCCAGCAGTCTATCTCTAGCGGGCCGCCCCTACGAGCAGTACTTC	CASSLSLAGRPYEQYF
TRBJ2-4	few	NA	TRBV6-2/TRBV6-3	TGTGCCAGCAGTAACCCCGGGACATTAAACATTCAGTACTTC	CASSNPGTLNIQYF
TRBJ2-3	NA	NA	TRBV4-3	TGCGCCAGCAGCCAAGATTGGCGGGGCACAGATACGCAGTATTTT	CASSQDWRGTDTQYF
TRBJ1-6	NA	NA	TRBV20-1	TGCAGTGCTAGCATACAAAAACTTGGACAGCTAAATTCACCCCTCCACTTT	CSASIQKLGQLNSPLHF
TRBJ2-3	NA	TRBD1	TRBV28	TGTGCCAGCAGTTTATCGGGACAGACTAGCACAGATACGCAGTATTTT	CASSLSGQTSTDTQYF
TRBJ1-4	NA	NA	TRBV13	TGTGCCAGCAGCGAAGACAGTATAGGGGGAAAACTGTTTTTT	CASSEDSIGGKLFF
TRBJ2-5	once	TRBD2	TRBV12-3/TRBV12-4	TGTGCCAGCAGCCCCCAGCGGACTAGCGGGGAAAAAGAGACCCAGTACTTC	CASSPQRTSGEKETQYF
TRBJ2-3	many	TRBD2	TRBV7-6	TGTGCCAGCAGCATTGGACTAGCGGGGGGCCTAACAGATACGCAGTATTTT	CASSIGLAGGLTDTQYF
TRBJ2-5	NA	NA	TRBV20-1	TGCAGTGCTAGAGACCCCGGGTCGGGCCCGAAAGAGACCCAGTACTTC	CSARDPGSGPKETQYF
TRBJ2-4	few	NA	TRBV5-1	TGCGCCAGCAGAGAAGGAGACATTCAGTACTTC	CASREGDIQYF
TRBJ2-1	NA	TRBD1	TRBV12-3/TRBV12-4	TGTGCCAGCAGTTCCAGGGTGACAGGGAATGAGCAGTTCTTC	CASSSRVTGNEQFF
TRBJ2-7	NA	NA	TRBV19	TGTGCCAGTAGTATAGCATGGGGGCACGAGCAGTACTTC	CASSIAWGHEQYF